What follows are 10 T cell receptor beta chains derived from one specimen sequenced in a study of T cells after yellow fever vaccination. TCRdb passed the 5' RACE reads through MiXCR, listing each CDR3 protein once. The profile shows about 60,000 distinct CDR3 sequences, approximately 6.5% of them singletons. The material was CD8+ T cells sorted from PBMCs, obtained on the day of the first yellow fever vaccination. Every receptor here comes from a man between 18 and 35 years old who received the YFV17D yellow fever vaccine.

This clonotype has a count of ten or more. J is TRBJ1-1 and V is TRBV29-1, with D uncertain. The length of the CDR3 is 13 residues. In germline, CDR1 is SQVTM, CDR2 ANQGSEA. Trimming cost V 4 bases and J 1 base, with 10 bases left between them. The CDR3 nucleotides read TGCAGCGTTGCGGCAGGTGAGAACACTGAAGCTTTCTTT. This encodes CSVAAGENTEAFF.

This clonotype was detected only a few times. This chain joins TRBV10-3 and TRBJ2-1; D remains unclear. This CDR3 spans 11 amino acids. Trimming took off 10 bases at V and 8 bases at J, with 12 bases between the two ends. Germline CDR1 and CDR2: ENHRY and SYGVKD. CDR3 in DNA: TGTGCCACCGACCCTGGCGATGAGCAGTTCTTC. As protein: CATDPGDEQFF.

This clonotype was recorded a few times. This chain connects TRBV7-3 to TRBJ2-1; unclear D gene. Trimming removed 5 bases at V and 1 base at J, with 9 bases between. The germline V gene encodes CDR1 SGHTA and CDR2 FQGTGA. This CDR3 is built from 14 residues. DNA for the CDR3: TGTGCCAGCAGCGCCTCGGGTTCCTACAATGAGCAGTTCTTC. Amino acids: CASSASGSYNEQFF.

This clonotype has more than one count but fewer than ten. In DNA form, the CDR3 reads TGCGCCAGCAGCCCAACACAGGGGGGATTTAAGGATGAGCAGTTCTTC. This translates into CASSPTQGGFKDEQFF. The chain is built from TRBV5-1 and TRBJ2-1, with TRBD1 matching 8 bases. Germline V gene data show CDR1 as SGHRS and CDR2 as YFSETQ. The CDR3 sequence is 16 residues long. V shed 4 bases, J shed 8 bases, and the junction held 14 bases outside the gene matches.

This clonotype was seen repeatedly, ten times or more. DNA for the CDR3: TGTGCCAGCAGCTTAGCGGGGGGGCCAGATACGCAGTATTTT. It is translated as CASSLAGGPDTQYF. The chain carries TRBV11-2 and TRBJ2-3; 8 bases agree with TRBD2. CDR1 and CDR2 (germline): SGHAT, FQNNGV. J was trimmed by 4 bases and V by 1 base; bases with no gene match: 1. The CDR3 is 14 amino acids. The full variable domain, rest sourced from reference TRBV11-2 and TRBJ2-3, is EAGVAQSPRYKIIEKRQSVAFWCNPISGHATLYWYQQILGQGPKLLIQFQNNGVVDDSQLPKDRFSAERLKGVDSTLKIQPAKLEDSAVYLCASSLAGGPDTQYFGPGTRLTVL.

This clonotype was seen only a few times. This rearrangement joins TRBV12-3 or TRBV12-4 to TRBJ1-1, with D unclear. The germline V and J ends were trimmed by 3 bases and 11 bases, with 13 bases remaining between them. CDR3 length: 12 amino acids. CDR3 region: CASSLIQSLAFF. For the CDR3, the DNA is TGTGCCAGCAGTTTGATTCAGAGTTTGGCTTTCTTT.

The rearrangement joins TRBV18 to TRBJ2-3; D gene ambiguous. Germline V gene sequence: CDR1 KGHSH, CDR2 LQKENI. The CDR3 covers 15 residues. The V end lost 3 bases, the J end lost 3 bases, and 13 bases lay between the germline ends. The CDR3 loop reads CASSPPGHMTDTQYF. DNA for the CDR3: TGTGCCAGCTCACCCCCCGGCCACATGACAGATACGCAGTATTTT.

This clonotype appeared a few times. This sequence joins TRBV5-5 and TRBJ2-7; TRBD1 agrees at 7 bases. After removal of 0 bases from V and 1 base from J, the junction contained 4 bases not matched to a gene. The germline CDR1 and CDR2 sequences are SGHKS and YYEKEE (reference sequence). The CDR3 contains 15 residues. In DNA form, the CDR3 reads TGTGCCAGCAGCTTGGCGGTGGGACAGTCCTACGAGCAGTACTTC. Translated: CASSLAVGQSYEQYF.

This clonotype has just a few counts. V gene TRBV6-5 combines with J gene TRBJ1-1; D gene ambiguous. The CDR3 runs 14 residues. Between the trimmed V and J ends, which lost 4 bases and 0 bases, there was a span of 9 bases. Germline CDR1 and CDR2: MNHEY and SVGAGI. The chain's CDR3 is CASSFGTMNTEAFF. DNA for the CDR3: TGTGCCAGCAGTTTCGGTACGATGAACACTGAAGCTTTCTTT.

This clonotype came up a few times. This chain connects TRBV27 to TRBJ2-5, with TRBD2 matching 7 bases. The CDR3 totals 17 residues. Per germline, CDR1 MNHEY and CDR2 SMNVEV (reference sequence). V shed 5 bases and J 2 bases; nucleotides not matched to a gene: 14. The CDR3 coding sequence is TGTGCCAGCAGTCTGACGACTAGCCAAAACAGTCAAGAGACCCAGTACTTC. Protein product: CASSLTTSQNSQETQYF.